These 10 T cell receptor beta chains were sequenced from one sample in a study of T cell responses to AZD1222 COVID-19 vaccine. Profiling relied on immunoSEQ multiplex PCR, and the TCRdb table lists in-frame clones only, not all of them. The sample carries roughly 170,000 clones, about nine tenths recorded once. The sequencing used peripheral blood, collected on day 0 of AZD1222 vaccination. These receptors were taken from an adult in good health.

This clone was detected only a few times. CDR3 loop: CASSYYMNTGELFF. CDR3 DNA sequence: TGTGCCAGCAGTTACTACATGAACACCGGGGAGCTGTTTTTT. The chain employs TRBV6-5 and TRBJ2-2; D is unresolved. CDR1 and CDR2 from the germline V gene are MNHEY and SVGAGI. The CDR3 spans 14 residues. V lost 1 base and J 1 base, leaving 4 bases between the germline ends.

CDR3 nucleotide sequence: TGTGCCAGCAGCGTAGAGTGGGGAACGGAAAATTCACCCCTCCACTTT. Amino acid sequence: CASSVEWGTENSPLHF. The chain recombines TRBV9 with TRBJ1-6; unclear D gene. V lost 0 bases, J lost 7 bases, and 14 bases lay in between. Germline CDR1 and CDR2: SGDLS and YYNGEE. CDR3 length: 16 residues. Combining the CDR3 with reference TRBV9 and TRBJ1-6 gives the whole variable domain DSGVTQTPKHLITATGQRVTLRCSPRSGDLSVYWYQQSLDQGLQFLIQYYNGEERAKGNILERFSAQQFPDLHSELNLSSLELGDSALYFCASSVEWGTENSPLHFGNGTRLTVT.

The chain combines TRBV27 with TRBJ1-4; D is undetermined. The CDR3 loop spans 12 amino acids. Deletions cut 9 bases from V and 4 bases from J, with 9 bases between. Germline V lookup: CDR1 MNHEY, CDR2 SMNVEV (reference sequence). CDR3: CASRQRNEKLFF. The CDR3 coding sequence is TGTGCCAGTAGGCAGCGTAATGAAAAACTGTTTTTT.

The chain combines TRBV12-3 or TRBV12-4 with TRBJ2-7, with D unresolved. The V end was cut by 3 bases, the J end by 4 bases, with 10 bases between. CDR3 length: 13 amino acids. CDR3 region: CASSLGAKYEQYF. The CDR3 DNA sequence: TGTGCCAGCAGTTTGGGTGCTAAGTACGAGCAGTACTTC.

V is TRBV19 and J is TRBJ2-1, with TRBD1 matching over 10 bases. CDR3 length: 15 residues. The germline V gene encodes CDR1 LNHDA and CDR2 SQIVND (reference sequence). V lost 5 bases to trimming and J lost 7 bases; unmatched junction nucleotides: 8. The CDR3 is CASSPHRGQGNEQFF. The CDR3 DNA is TGTGCCAGTAGTCCCCATAGGGGACAGGGGAATGAGCAGTTCTTC.

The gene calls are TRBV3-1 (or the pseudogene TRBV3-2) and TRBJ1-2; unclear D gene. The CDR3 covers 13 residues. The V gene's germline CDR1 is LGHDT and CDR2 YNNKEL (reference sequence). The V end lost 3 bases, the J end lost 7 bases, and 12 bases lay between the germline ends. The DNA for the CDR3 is TGTGCCAGCAGCCAGGGCGCCCTGCTTGGCTACACCTTC. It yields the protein CASSQGALLGYTF.

The CDR3 loop is CASSLRGLAVDNEQFF. CDR3 DNA sequence: TGTGCCAGCAGCTTACGGGGACTAGCGGTGGACAATGAGCAGTTCTTC. J is TRBJ2-1 and V is TRBV5-4; 11 positions agree with TRBD2. Germline-derived CDR1 and CDR2 are SGHNT and YYREEE (reference sequence). The CDR3 sequence is 16 residues long. J gave up 5 bases and V 2 bases, and 6 bases lay outside the gene matches.

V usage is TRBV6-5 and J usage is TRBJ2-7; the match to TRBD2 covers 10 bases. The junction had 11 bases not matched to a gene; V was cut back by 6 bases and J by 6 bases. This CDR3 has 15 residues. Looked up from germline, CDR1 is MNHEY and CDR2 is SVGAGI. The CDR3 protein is CASSRAASGSSEQYF. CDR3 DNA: TGTGCCAGCAGCCGGGCGGCTAGCGGGAGTTCCGAGCAGTACTTC.

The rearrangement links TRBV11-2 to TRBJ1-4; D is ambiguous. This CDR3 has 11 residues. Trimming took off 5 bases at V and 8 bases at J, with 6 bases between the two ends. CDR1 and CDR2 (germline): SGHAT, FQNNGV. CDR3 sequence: CASSATEKLFF. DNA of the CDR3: TGTGCCAGCAGCGCGACAGAAAAACTGTTTTTT.

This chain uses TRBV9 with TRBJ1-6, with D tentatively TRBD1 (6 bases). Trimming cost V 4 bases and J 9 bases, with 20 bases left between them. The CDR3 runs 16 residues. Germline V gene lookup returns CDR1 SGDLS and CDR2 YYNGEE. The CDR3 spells CASSHGTPKRLSPLHF. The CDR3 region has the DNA TGTGCCAGCAGCCACGGGACACCTAAACGCCTTTCACCCCTCCACTTT.